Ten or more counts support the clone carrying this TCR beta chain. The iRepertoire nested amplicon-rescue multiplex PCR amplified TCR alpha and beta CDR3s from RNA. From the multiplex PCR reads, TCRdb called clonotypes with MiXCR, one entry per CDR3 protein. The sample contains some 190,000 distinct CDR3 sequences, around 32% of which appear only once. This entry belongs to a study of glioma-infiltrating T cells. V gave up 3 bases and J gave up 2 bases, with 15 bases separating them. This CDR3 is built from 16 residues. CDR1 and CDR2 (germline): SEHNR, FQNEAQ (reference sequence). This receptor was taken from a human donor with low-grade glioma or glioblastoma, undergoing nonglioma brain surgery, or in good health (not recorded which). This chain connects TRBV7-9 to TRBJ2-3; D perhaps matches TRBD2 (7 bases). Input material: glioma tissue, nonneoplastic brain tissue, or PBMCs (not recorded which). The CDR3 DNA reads TGTGCCAGCAGCTTCTCGGCGGGGGCGTCCACAGATACGCAGTATTTT. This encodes CASSFSAGASTDTQYF.